This entry lists 16 T cell receptor beta chains sequenced from one sample in a study of cytomegalovirus exposure and HLA in healthy donors. The PCR contained 60 Vbeta and 13 Jbeta primers. Produced via immunoSEQ multiplex PCR; TCRdb's table is partial and in-frame only. The sample shows under 200,000 clones, around 81% of them seen only once. Sequenced input: PBMCs. The source of these receptors is a man in his forties in good health and CMV-seronegative.

The gene calls are TRBV11-3 and TRBJ2-3, with 8 nucleotides matching TRBD1. CDR3 length: 16 residues. The V and J ends lost 5 bases and 3 bases, in that order; junction bases with no gene match: 10. Germline V lookup: CDR1 SGHNT, CDR2 YENEEA. The CDR3, as DNA: TGTGCCAGCAGCAGACGGACAGGGATGTTGACAGATACGCAGTATTTT. It specifies CASSRRTGMLTDTQYF.

This chain joins TRBV5-4 and TRBJ2-1; TRBD2 agrees at 13 bases. The CDR3 has 16 amino acids. Germline assignment: CDR1 SGHNT and CDR2 YYREEE (reference sequence). V lost 0 bases, J lost 6 bases, and 3 bases stayed unmatched. The CDR3 DNA reads TGTGCCAGCAGCTTGGGACTAGCGGGGGGCGCCAATGAGCAGTTCTTC. Its translation: CASSLGLAGGANEQFF.

V usage is TRBV7-9 and J usage is TRBJ2-1, with 9 bases that match TRBD2. Per germline, CDR1 SEHNR and CDR2 FQNEAQ (reference sequence). This CDR3 contains 15 residues. The ends lost 2 bases at V and 9 bases at J; junction bases unmatched: 8. CDR3 DNA: TGTGCCAGCAGCTTAATGGGCGGGAGGGTAAGTGAGCAGTTCTTC. Translating it yields CASSLMGGRVSEQFF.

The chain combines TRBV21-1 with TRBJ1-5. TRBV21-1 is termed a pseudogene. The CDR3 contains 9 residues. This CDR3 reads CASSPRVAF. The CDR3 nucleotides read TGTGCCAGCAGCCCCCGGGTCGCTTTT.

The rearrangement uses TRBV9 and TRBJ2-6; 7 nucleotides line up with TRBD2. Germline lookup yields CDR1 SGDLS and CDR2 YYNGEE. The CDR3 runs 19 residues. Unmatched junction bases numbered 13, after V lost 4 bases and J lost 0 bases. DNA of the CDR3: TGTGCCAGCAGCATACCCCATCGGGGGGATAGCTCTGGGGCCAACGTCCTGACTTTC. Translation gives CASSIPHRGDSSGANVLTF.

V usage is TRBV4-3 and J usage is TRBJ2-1; tentatively, D is TRBD2 (6 bases). V lost 4 bases and J 0 bases, leaving 19 bases between the germline ends. Germline V gene lookup returns CDR1 LGHNA and CDR2 YSLEER. The CDR3 has 18 residues. The CDR3 DNA follows: TGCGCCAGCAGCCGGCAAACGGGACTCCAGAGCTCCTACAATGAGCAGTTCTTC. Its translation: CASSRQTGLQSSYNEQFF.

The chain couples TRBV7-9 to TRBJ1-3; 7 bases are a match to TRBD1. V lost 0 bases and J lost 2; bases outside the gene matches: 4. Germline loops: CDR1 SEHNR, CDR2 FQNEAQ (reference sequence). The CDR3 runs to 16 residues. CDR3 DNA: TGTGCCAGCAGCTTAGCGCAGGGGACAGCTGGAAACACCATATATTTT. Translation gives CASSLAQGTAGNTIYF.

The chain is built from TRBV9 and TRBJ2-7, with TRBD2 matching 10 bases. Germline CDR1 SGDLS, CDR2 YYNGEE. The CDR3 sequence is 16 residues long. Trimming at V came to 2 bases and at J to 0 bases, leaving 5 bases not matched to a gene. The CDR3 coding sequence is TGTGCCAGCAGCGTTGGTAGCGGGGGGCCCTCCTACGAGCAGTACTTC. Translating gives CASSVGSGGPSYEQYF.

This clone came up a few times. The rearrangement uses TRBV5-4 and TRBJ1-1; D uncertain. Germline V gene sequence: CDR1 SGHNT, CDR2 YYREEE (reference sequence). There are 13 residues in the CDR3. Between the trimmed V and J ends, which lost 4 bases and 1 base, there was a span of 8 bases. The CDR3 sequence: CASSVDGNTEAFF. The CDR3 DNA reads as TGTGCCAGCAGCGTGGACGGGAACACTGAAGCTTTCTTT.

This chain uses TRBV20-1 with TRBJ2-1; maybe TRBD2 (5 bases). This CDR3 spans 11 amino acids. The V end lost 8 bases, the J end lost 6 bases, and 11 bases lay between the germline ends. Germline-derived CDR1 and CDR2 are DFQATT and SNEGSKA (reference sequence). This CDR3 reads CSPTSGNEQFF. The CDR3 DNA reads as TGCAGTCCCACTAGTGGCAATGAGCAGTTCTTC.

This clone was seen once. This sequence joins TRBV30 and TRBJ2-5; D is perhaps TRBD2 (6 bases). V dropped 0 bases and J dropped 5 bases, with 7 bases sitting between them. This CDR3 is built from 12 residues. Looked up from germline, CDR1 is GTSNPN and CDR2 is SVGIG (reference sequence). The CDR3 DNA follows: TGTGCCTGGAGTGTAGGAGGGGAGACCCAGTACTTC. It encodes CAWSVGGETQYF.

This clone was seen only once. The CDR3 here is CASRVLTGEYGYTF. CDR3 bases: TGTGCCAGCAGGGTCCTGACGGGAGAATATGGCTACACCTTC. J is TRBJ1-2 and V is TRBV6-1; D is ambiguous. The CDR3 consists of 14 residues. Germline V gene data show CDR1 as MNHNS and CDR2 as SASEGT. Deletions cut 6 bases from V and 5 bases from J, with 16 bases between.

V usage is TRBV5-1 and J usage is TRBJ2-2; no firm D call. The V end was cut by 2 bases, the J end by 9 bases, with 11 bases between. The CDR3 covers 13 residues. In germline, CDR1 is SGHRS, CDR2 YFSETQ. CDR3 loop: CASSFAQVRELFF. The DNA of the CDR3 is TGCGCCAGCAGCTTCGCGCAAGTACGGGAGCTGTTTTTT.

This clone was seen a handful of times. The J gene is TRBJ2-5, the V gene TRBV5-1; 15 nucleotides align to TRBD2. The junction had 3 bases not matched to a gene; V was cut back by 4 bases and J by 5 bases. Germline-derived CDR1 and CDR2 are SGHRS and YFSETQ. The CDR3 runs to 15 residues. The chain's CDR3 is CASSPGTSGGETQYF. The CDR3 DNA sequence: TGCGCCAGCAGCCCGGGGACTAGCGGGGGGGAGACCCAGTACTTC.

This clone was seen a single time. The chain employs TRBV7-6 and TRBJ1-2; TRBD1 aligns across 9 bases. The junction had 6 bases not matched to a gene; V was cut back by 6 bases and J by 7 bases. The germline V gene has CDR1 SGHVS and CDR2 FNYEAQ. The CDR3 loop spans 13 amino acids. The CDR3 is CASSSTGGRGYTF. CDR3 DNA sequence: TGTGCCAGCAGTTCTACAGGGGGCCGTGGCTACACCTTC.

The chain carries TRBV30 and TRBJ2-1, with D perhaps TRBD1 (6 bases). Germline CDR1 reads GTSNPN; CDR2 reads SVGIG (reference sequence). The CDR3 spans 14 residues. The ends were cut back, 0 bases at V and 3 bases at J, with 9 bases in the middle. The CDR3 loop reads CAWSVGALYNEQFF. CDR3 DNA sequence: TGTGCCTGGAGTGTGGGGGCACTCTACAATGAGCAGTTCTTC.